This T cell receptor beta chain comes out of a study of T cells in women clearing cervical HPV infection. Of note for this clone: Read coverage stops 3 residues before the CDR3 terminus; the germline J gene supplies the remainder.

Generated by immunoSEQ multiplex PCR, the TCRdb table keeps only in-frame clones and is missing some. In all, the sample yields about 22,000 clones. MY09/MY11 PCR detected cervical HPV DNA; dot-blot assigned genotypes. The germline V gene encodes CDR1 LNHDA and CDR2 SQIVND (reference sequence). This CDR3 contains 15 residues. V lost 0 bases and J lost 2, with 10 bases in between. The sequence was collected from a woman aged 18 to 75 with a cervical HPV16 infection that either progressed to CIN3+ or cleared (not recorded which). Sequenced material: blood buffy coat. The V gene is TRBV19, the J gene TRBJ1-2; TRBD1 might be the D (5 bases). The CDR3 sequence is CASSIDHGGNYGYTF. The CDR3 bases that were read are TGTGCCAGTAGTATAGATCACGGGGGAAACTATGGC.